Each of the 10 T cell receptor beta chains below was sequenced from the same sample in a study of cytomegalovirus exposure and HLA in healthy donors. Amplification used 60 Vbeta primers and 13 Jbeta primers. Sequencing was performed with immunoSEQ multiplex PCR; in TCRdb, only in-frame clones are kept and a portion is missing. Of roughly 99,000 clones in the sample, over 65% were seen once. Material: PBMCs. The receptor source for this set is a man in his sixties in good health and CMV-seropositive.

This chain uses TRBV19 with TRBJ2-7, with TRBD1 matching over 10 bases. J gave up 5 bases and V 1 base, and 5 bases lay outside the gene matches. The V gene's germline CDR1 is LNHDA and CDR2 SQIVND (reference sequence). The CDR3 is 15 amino acids. CDR3 sequence reads: CASSIGRDRGHEQYF. CDR3 DNA: TGTGCCAGTAGTATAGGCCGGGACAGGGGCCACGAGCAGTACTTC.

The V gene is TRBV6-6, the J gene TRBJ2-7; 7 nucleotides align to TRBD1. After removal of 3 bases from V and 2 bases from J, the junction contained 4 bases not matched to a gene. Germline V gives CDR1 MNHNY, CDR2 SVGAGI (reference sequence). The CDR3 covers 14 residues. This CDR3 is CASSYGQGAYEQYF. The CDR3 nucleotides are TGTGCCAGCAGTTATGGTCAGGGGGCCTACGAGCAGTACTTC.

The chain couples TRBV7-9 to TRBJ2-2, with 10 bases matching TRBD1. The CDR3 has 15 amino acids. CDR1 is SEHNR, CDR2 FQNEAQ, per germline (reference sequence). V gave up 5 bases and J gave up 3 bases; unmatched junction bases: 3. The CDR3 nucleotides are TGTGCCAGCAGCCTGGGACAGGGGTACACCGGGGAGCTGTTTTTT. This sequence encodes CASSLGQGYTGELFF.

This clone showed up just once. The rearrangement links TRBV20-1 to TRBJ2-7, with 7 bases aligning to TRBD1. Germline loops: CDR1 DFQATT, CDR2 SNEGSKA (reference sequence). The V segment lost 3 bases and the J segment 13 bases; nucleotides outside the gene matches: 6. The length of the CDR3 is 10 residues. CDR3 in amino acids: CSARVDREYF. Written as DNA, the CDR3 is TGCAGTGCTAGGGTCGACAGGGAATACTTC.

The chain joins TRBV6-1 to TRBJ1-2, with D unclear. V dropped 10 bases and J dropped 5 bases, with 11 bases sitting between them. This CDR3 is built from 11 residues. Looked up from germline, CDR1 is MNHNS and CDR2 is SASEGT. The CDR3 spells CATGSWYGYTF. CDR3 coding DNA: TGTGCCACTGGCTCTTGGTATGGCTACACCTTC.

Here the CDR3 DNA reads TGCGCCAGCAGCCAAGATTCAGGGGTTAAAGATGAGCAGTTCTTC. This gives the protein CASSQDSGVKDEQFF. This chain joins TRBV4-3 and TRBJ2-1, with D possibly matching TRBD1 (6 bases). Trimming pared 0 bases from V and 8 bases from J, leaving 14 bases between. From germline, CDR1 is LGHNA and CDR2 YSLEER. The CDR3 covers 15 residues.

The rearrangement uses TRBV21-1 and TRBJ1-1; TRBD1, as called in the table, went unchecked against the DNA. TRBV21-1 is a pseudogene segment. The CDR3 has 17 amino acids. Here the CDR3 reads CASSGRDRDLMNTEAFF. For the CDR3, the DNA is TGTGCCAGCAGCGGCCGGGACAGGGACCTTATGAACACTGAAGCTTTCTTT.

The chain joins TRBV11-2 to TRBJ2-7; TRBD2 matches 14 bases. Germline assignment: CDR1 SGHAT and CDR2 FQNNGV. The CDR3 extends over 16 amino acids. V trimming: 5 bases; J trimming: 4 bases; junction bases outside the gene matches: 7. The CDR3 spells CASSPGLAGGGYEQYF. The CDR3 DNA follows: TGTGCCAGCAGCCCCGGACTAGCGGGGGGTGGTTACGAGCAGTACTTC.

The V gene is TRBV7-3, the J gene TRBJ2-5, with 7 bases that match TRBD2. This CDR3 has 17 residues. Germline CDR1 reads SGHTA; CDR2 reads FQGTGA. With 1 base clipped from V and 3 bases from J, the junction kept 11 bases outside the gene matches. For the CDR3, the DNA is TGTGCCAGCAGCTTAAAACCTAGCGGTGTCTCTAAAGAGACCCAGTACTTC. Translating it yields CASSLKPSGVSKETQYF.

The rearrangement joins TRBV11-2 to TRBJ1-2; D unclear. The germline V gene has CDR1 SGHAT and CDR2 FQNNGV. V lost 4 bases to trimming and J lost 3 bases, with 12 bases between them. The CDR3 totals 14 residues. The CDR3: CASSSAPTDYGYTF. CDR3 DNA: TGTGCCAGCAGCTCCGCGCCAACAGACTATGGCTACACCTTC.